This T cell receptor (beta chain) was recovered during a study of T cell repertoires in cytomegalovirus infection. As for the study in general: Public TCR beta signatures provided an indication of both CMV infection and a matching HLA type.

About this clonotype itself: Its target is not known.

Study conclusions and caveats: Cumulative public TCR beta family frequency identified carriers of CMV plus the relevant HLA. In two of eight donors, the top clonotype was HLA-C-restricted CMV-specific.

TCRdb redid the calling of the reads with MiXCR, one entry per CDR3 protein. The repertoire holds 500,000 to 600,000 distinct CDR3 sequences, with 15% to 20% as singletons. The ends lost 4 bases at V and 5 bases at J; junction bases unmatched: 8. This CDR3 is built from 16 residues. From germline, CDR1 is MGHRA and CDR2 YSYEKL. Sequenced: CD8+ T cells from PBMCs. This clonotype was obtained from a human donor in good health (CMV status not recorded). Some clones in this sample may be carry-over from other donors' samples. This sequence joins TRBV4-1 and TRBJ2-5; TRBD2 matches 12 bases. The CDR3 spells CASSPILAGGHETQYF. CDR3 coding DNA: TGCGCCAGCAGCCCGATCCTAGCGGGGGGGCACGAGACCCAGTACTTC.